The 26 T cell receptor beta chains in this list originate from one sample, sequenced in a study of T cells in localized non-small cell lung cancer. Here immunoSEQ multiplex PCR was the method, and the copy in TCRdb shows in-frame clones only, minus some. The sample has fewer than 25,000 clones; 70% to 90% are singletons. The source material was peripheral blood, sampled before any cancer treatment. Source of these receptors: a woman aged 35 to 75 with stage I lung adenocarcinoma.

In this sample, this clone turned up a few times. The J gene is TRBJ1-5, the V gene TRBV27; a weak D match, TRBD1 (5 bases). Trimming pared 1 base from V and 4 bases from J, leaving 5 bases between. Germline-derived CDR1 and CDR2 are MNHEY and SMNVEV (reference sequence). There are 13 residues in the CDR3. CDR3 region: CASSLWGNQPQHF. For the CDR3, the DNA is TGTGCCAGCAGTTTATGGGGGAATCAGCCCCAGCATTTT.

This chain links TRBV7-2 with TRBJ2-7; the D is unclear. The V and J ends lost 0 bases and 3 bases respectively, with 9 bases between them. The CDR3 loop spans 14 amino acids. Looked up from germline, CDR1 is SGHTA and CDR2 is FQGNSA. CDR3 in amino acids: CASSLAGINYEQYF. CDR3 DNA sequence: TGTGCCAGCAGCTTAGCGGGGATTAACTACGAGCAGTACTTC.

The J gene is TRBJ2-7, the V gene TRBV11-2, with D possibly matching TRBD1 (6 bases). The CDR3 has 14 residues. Trimming took off 3 bases at V and 6 bases at J, with 15 bases between the two ends. Germline V gives CDR1 SGHAT, CDR2 FQNNGV. The CDR3 is CASSFENRVFEQYF. The CDR3 DNA follows: TGTGCCAGCAGCTTCGAAAACAGGGTGTTCGAGCAGTACTTC.

This clone was picked up a small number of times. The J gene is TRBJ2-1, the V gene TRBV9; TRBD2 is a possible D gene (6 bases). Trimming pared 0 bases from V and 8 bases from J, leaving 18 bases between. Germline V CDR1 and CDR2: SGDLS, YYNGEE. The CDR3 loop spans 16 amino acids. CDR3 bases: TGTGCCAGCAGCGTAGATGTGGGGGGTAGCGTAGATGAGCAGTTCTTC. Protein: CASSVDVGGSVDEQFF.

This CDR3 reads CASSYRPDFSGNTIYF. The CDR3 DNA is TGTGCCAGCAGTTATCGTCCGGACTTCTCTGGAAACACCATATATTTT. The rearrangement links TRBV6-5 to TRBJ1-3; no firm D call. The germline gives CDR1 MNHEY, CDR2 SVGAGI. Trimming removed 3 bases from V and 0 bases from J, with 12 bases in between. The CDR3 is 16 residues long.

The rearrangement uses TRBV5-6 and TRBJ2-1; D might be TRBD1 (6 bases). Germline V CDR1 and CDR2: SGHDT, YYEEEE. This CDR3 has 18 residues. The ends were cut back, 1 base at V and 7 bases at J, with 24 bases in the middle. Here the CDR3 DNA reads TGTGCCAGCAGCTTGAGTCTTTCCGGACAGCAACGTCGGAATGAGCAGTTCTTC. This codes for CASSLSLSGQQRRNEQFF.

This chain joins TRBV10-3 and TRBJ2-3; tentative D call: TRBD1 (5 bases). V was shortened by 0 bases and J by 4 bases, with 8 bases between the two germline ends. Germline CDR1 is ENHRY and CDR2 is SYGVKD. The CDR3 length is 14 residues. The CDR3 protein is CAISESWGSDTQYF. Written as DNA, the CDR3 is TGTGCCATCAGTGAGTCTTGGGGCTCAGATACGCAGTATTTT.

The chain joins TRBV28 to TRBJ2-1, with D unresolved. This CDR3 is built from 12 residues. The V gene lost 9 bases and the J gene lost 5 bases, with 11 bases spanning the gap. Germline V CDR1 and CDR2: MDHEN, SYDVKM. The CDR3 region is CASSLQDNEQFF. In DNA form, the CDR3 reads TGTGCCAGTTCCCTACAAGACAATGAGCAGTTCTTC.

The J gene is TRBJ1-5, the V gene TRBV11-2; no clear D gene. The CDR3 is 15 residues long. With 1 base removed from V and 1 base from J, the gap between germline ends came to 8 bases. CDR1 is SGHAT, CDR2 FQNNGV, per germline. CDR3 protein: CASSLGPWSNQPQHF. In DNA form, the CDR3 reads TGTGCCAGCAGCTTAGGACCCTGGAGCAATCAGCCCCAGCATTTT. The complete variable domain, with remaining parts taken from reference TRBV11-2 and TRBJ1-5, reads EAGVAQSPRYKIIEKRQSVAFWCNPISGHATLYWYQQILGQGPKLLIQFQNNGVVDDSQLPKDRFSAERLKGVDSTLKIQPAKLEDSAVYLCASSLGPWSNQPQHFGDGTRLSIL.

The chain links TRBV7-2 to TRBJ1-6; 9 bases match TRBD1. The CDR3 sequence is 16 residues long. J was trimmed by 5 bases and V by 4 bases; bases with no gene match: 6. The V gene's germline CDR1 is SGHTA and CDR2 FQGNSA. The CDR3 sequence is CASSWGQGRNNSPLHF. The CDR3, as DNA: TGTGCCAGCAGCTGGGGACAGGGACGAAATAATTCACCCCTCCACTTT.

The chain carries TRBV30 and TRBJ2-3; D is perhaps TRBD1 or TRBD2 (5 bases each). CDR3 size: 12 residues. Trimming removed 5 bases at V and 4 bases at J, with 10 bases between. Germline values: CDR1 GTSNPN, CDR2 SVGIG (reference sequence). In DNA form, the CDR3 reads TGTGCCTGGGGGGGTGGTTCAGATACGCAGTATTTT. Protein product: CAWGGGSDTQYF.

The chain couples TRBV5-1 to TRBJ2-7; D possibly corresponds to TRBD1 (5 bases). V gave up 6 bases and J gave up 2 bases, with 30 bases separating them. Germline V CDR1 and CDR2: SGHRS, YFSETQ. The length of the CDR3 is 19 residues. CDR3 residues: CASIFPPRLSGRRTYEQYF. DNA of the CDR3: TGCGCCAGCATCTTCCCCCCCCGCCTCTCAGGGCGCCGTACCTACGAGCAGTACTTC. Based on the CDR3 plus reference TRBV5-1 and TRBJ2-7, the full variable domain is KAGVTQTPRYLIKTRGQQVTLSCSPISGHRSVSWYQQTPGQGLQFLFEYFSETQRNKGNFPGRFSGRQFSNSRSEMNVSTLELGDSALYLCASIFPPRLSGRRTYEQYFGPGTRLTVT.

This sequence joins TRBV7-3 and TRBJ2-1; 8 bases are a match to TRBD1. The J segment lost 8 bases and the V segment lost 2 bases, leaving 2 bases of the junction unmatched. The CDR3 is made up of 13 amino acids. Germline CDR1 SGHTA, CDR2 FQGTGA. As DNA, the CDR3 is TGTGCCAGCAGCTTACCAGGGGGCGATGAGCAGTTCTTC. Its translation is CASSLPGGDEQFF.

CDR3 sequence (DNA): TGTGCCAGCAGTGAAGAGGGGCCCCAGCATTTT. Translation: CASSEEGPQHF. The chain employs TRBV2 and TRBJ1-5; D not certain. CDR1 is SNHLY, CDR2 FYNNEI, per germline. This CDR3 spans 11 amino acids. Trimming took 1 base from V and 9 from J, leaving 4 bases between them.

This chain's CDR3 is CANRRDQSINSPLHF. In nucleotides, the CDR3 is TGTGCCAACCGCCGTGACCAGAGTATAAATTCACCCCTCCACTTT. This chain connects TRBV10-3 to TRBJ1-6, with no clear D. Trimming stripped 10 bases from V and 7 bases from J, with 20 bases between. In germline, CDR1 is ENHRY, CDR2 SYGVKD. The CDR3 totals 15 residues.

This clone was detected a few times. The chain couples TRBV25-1 to TRBJ2-7; perhaps D is TRBD1 or TRBD2 (5 bases each). CDR3 length equals 15 residues. Trimming pared 1 base from V and 6 bases from J, leaving 16 bases between. Germline CDR1 is MGHDK and CDR2 is SYGVNS. DNA for the CDR3: TGTGCCAGCAGTGAATCTTTAACCGTTGGGGGCGAGCAGTACTTC. Its protein product is CASSESLTVGGEQYF.

V is TRBV4-2 and J is TRBJ2-5; a weak D match, TRBD2 (7 bases). Germline lookup yields CDR1 LGHNA and CDR2 YNFKEQ. CDR3 length equals 15 residues. Trimming cost V 1 base and J 1 base, with 10 bases left between them. CDR3 sequence reads: CASSQARGPQETQYF. Written as DNA, the CDR3 is TGTGCCAGCAGCCAAGCGCGGGGGCCCCAAGAGACCCAGTACTTC.

This clone came up once. The chain recombines TRBV7-2 with TRBJ1-1; no definite D call. The germline V gene encodes CDR1 SGHTA and CDR2 FQGNSA. The V and J ends lost 1 base and 0 bases respectively, with 9 bases between them. The CDR3 runs 15 residues. The CDR3 sequence is CASSLVPSVNTEAFF. In nucleotides, the CDR3 is TGTGCCAGCAGCTTAGTCCCCTCTGTGAACACTGAAGCTTTCTTT.

This chain links TRBV6-1 with TRBJ2-5, with D uncertain. V shed 8 bases and J shed 2 bases, with 12 bases lying between them. This CDR3 is built from 13 residues. Germline values: CDR1 MNHNS, CDR2 SASEGT. The CDR3 loop is CASRWLPQETQYF. Written as DNA, the CDR3 is TGTGCCAGCCGGTGGCTACCACAAGAGACCCAGTACTTC.

This clone ranks as medium-sized. This chain uses TRBV9 with TRBJ1-5; 12 nucleotides align to TRBD1. The CDR3 contains 16 residues. CDR1 is SGDLS, CDR2 YYNGEE, per germline. With V trimmed by 4 bases and J by 8 bases, 10 bases remained unmatched. The CDR3 reads CASSPDGTGGMEPQHF. CDR3 in DNA: TGTGCCAGCAGCCCAGACGGGACAGGGGGCATGGAGCCCCAGCATTTT.

This clone was seen a handful of times. The chain uses TRBV4-1 and TRBJ2-2; D is perhaps TRBD1 (5 bases). From germline, CDR1 is MGHRA and CDR2 YSYEKL. With 4 bases removed from V and 2 bases from J, the gap between germline ends came to 14 bases. The CDR3 is 16 residues long. The CDR3 nucleotides read TGCGCCAGCAGCCCCGTGCTGGGGCTAAACACCGGGGAGCTGTTTTTT. Its protein product is CASSPVLGLNTGELFF.

The chain employs TRBV11-3 and TRBJ1-4; no clear D gene. Germline assignment: CDR1 SGHNT and CDR2 YENEEA. The CDR3 has 14 amino acids. The V end lost 6 bases, the J end lost 7 bases, and 15 bases lay between the germline ends. CDR3 DNA: TGTGCCAGCAGTTTTACTAGGGCGGGTGAAAAACTGTTTTTT. Its protein product is CASSFTRAGEKLFF.

V is TRBV2 and J is TRBJ1-1, with D possibly TRBD1 on 6 matching bases. This CDR3 contains 13 residues. With 5 bases removed from V and 1 base from J, the gap between germline ends came to 8 bases. Per germline, CDR1 SNHLY and CDR2 FYNNEI. The CDR3 sequence is CASSQGTNTEAFF. CDR3 nucleotide sequence: TGTGCCAGCAGTCAGGGGACGAACACTGAAGCTTTCTTT.

The chain uses TRBV5-6 and TRBJ1-2; D is unresolved. There are 14 residues in the CDR3. Germline assignment: CDR1 SGHDT and CDR2 YYEEEE. V lost 1 base to trimming and J lost 4 bases, with 11 bases between them. Written as DNA, the CDR3 is TGTGCCAGCAGCTTGACCTTGACGCCCTATGGCTACACCTTC. It translates to CASSLTLTPYGYTF.

V is TRBV6-5 and J is TRBJ1-6; no clear D. Germline CDR1 MNHEY, CDR2 SVGAGI. This CDR3 contains 15 residues. Deletions cut 4 bases from V and 7 bases from J, with 14 bases between. CDR3 DNA sequence: TGTGCCAGCAGTTCCCGCGATGACGGGAATTCACCCCTCCACTTT. It yields the protein CASSSRDDGNSPLHF.

The chain links TRBV9 to TRBJ2-7, with D possibly TRBD2 on 7 matching bases. Trimming took 3 bases from V and 0 from J, leaving 13 bases between them. The CDR3 totals 15 residues. The V gene's germline CDR1 is SGDLS and CDR2 YYNGEE. DNA for the CDR3: TGTGCCAGCAGCGGGGCGGGGGCGAACTCCTACGAGCAGTACTTC. It codes for CASSGAGANSYEQYF.